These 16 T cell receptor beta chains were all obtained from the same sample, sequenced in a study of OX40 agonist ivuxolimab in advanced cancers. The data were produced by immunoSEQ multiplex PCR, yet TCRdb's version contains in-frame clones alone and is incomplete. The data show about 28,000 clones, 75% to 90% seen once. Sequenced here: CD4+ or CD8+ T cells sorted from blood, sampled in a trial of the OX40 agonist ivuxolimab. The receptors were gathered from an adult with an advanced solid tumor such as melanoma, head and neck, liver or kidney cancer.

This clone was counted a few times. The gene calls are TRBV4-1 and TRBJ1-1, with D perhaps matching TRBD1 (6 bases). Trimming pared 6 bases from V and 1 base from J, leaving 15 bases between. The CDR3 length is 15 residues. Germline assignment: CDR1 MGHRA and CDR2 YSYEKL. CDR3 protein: CASSLNGQWNTEAFF. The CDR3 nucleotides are TGCGCCAGCAGTTTGAATGGACAGTGGAACACTGAAGCTTTCTTT.

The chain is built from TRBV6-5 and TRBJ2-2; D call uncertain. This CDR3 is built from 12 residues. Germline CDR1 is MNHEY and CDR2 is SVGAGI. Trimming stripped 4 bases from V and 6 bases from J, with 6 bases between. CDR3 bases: TGTGCCAGCAGTTTGATTCCCGGGGAGCTGTTTTTT. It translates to CASSLIPGELFF.

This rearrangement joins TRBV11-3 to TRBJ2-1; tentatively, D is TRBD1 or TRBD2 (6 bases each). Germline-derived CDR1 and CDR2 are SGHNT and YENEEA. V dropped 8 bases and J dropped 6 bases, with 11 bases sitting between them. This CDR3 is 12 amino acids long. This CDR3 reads CASGGRTNEQFF. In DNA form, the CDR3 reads TGTGCCAGCGGGGGGCGCACCAATGAGCAGTTCTTC.

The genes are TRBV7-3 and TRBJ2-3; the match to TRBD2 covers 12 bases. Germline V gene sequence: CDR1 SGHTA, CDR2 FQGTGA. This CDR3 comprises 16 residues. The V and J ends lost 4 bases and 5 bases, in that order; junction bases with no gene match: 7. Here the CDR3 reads CASSSGLAGTGDTQYF. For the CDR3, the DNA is TGTGCCAGCAGCTCCGGACTAGCGGGGACGGGAGATACGCAGTATTTT.

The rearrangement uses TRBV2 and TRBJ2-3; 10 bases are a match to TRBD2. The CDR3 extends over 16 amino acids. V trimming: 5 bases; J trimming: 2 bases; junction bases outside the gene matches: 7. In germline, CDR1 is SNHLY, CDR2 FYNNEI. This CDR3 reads CASSLLAGDLTDTQYF. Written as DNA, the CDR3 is TGTGCCAGCAGTTTGCTAGCGGGGGACCTCACAGATACGCAGTATTTT.

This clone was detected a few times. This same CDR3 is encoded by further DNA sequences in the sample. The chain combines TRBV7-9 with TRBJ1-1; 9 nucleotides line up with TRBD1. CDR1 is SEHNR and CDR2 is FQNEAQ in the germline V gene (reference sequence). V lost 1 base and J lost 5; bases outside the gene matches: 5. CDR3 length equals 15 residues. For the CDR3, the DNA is TGTGCCAGCAGCTTAGAACAGGGGGCTAGGACTGAAGCTTTCTTT. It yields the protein CASSLEQGARTEAFF.

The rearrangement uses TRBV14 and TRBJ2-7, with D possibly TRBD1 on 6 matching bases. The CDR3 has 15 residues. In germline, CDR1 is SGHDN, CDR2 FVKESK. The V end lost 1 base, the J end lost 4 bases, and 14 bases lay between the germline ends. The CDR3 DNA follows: TGTGCCAGCAGCCAAGCCCAAGGGGGTGGGTACGAGCAGTACTTC. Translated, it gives CASSQAQGGGYEQYF.

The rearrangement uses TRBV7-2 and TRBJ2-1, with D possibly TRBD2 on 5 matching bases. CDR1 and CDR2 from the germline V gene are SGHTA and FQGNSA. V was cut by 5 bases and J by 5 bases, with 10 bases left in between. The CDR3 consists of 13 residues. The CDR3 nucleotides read TGTGCCAGCAGCGCGGGCGGAAACAATGAGCAGTTCTTC. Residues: CASSAGGNNEQFF.

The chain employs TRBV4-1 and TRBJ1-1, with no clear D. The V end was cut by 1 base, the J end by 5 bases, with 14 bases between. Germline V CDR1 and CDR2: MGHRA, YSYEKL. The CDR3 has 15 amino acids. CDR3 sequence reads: CASSQATSSGTEAFF. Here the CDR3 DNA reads TGCGCCAGCAGCCAAGCGACAAGTTCAGGTACTGAAGCTTTCTTT.

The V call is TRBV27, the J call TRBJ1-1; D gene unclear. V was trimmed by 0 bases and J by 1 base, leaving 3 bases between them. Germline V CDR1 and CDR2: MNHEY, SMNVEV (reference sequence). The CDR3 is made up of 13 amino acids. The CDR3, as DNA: TGTGCCAGCAGTTTATCCTGGAACACTGAAGCTTTCTTT. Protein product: CASSLSWNTEAFF.

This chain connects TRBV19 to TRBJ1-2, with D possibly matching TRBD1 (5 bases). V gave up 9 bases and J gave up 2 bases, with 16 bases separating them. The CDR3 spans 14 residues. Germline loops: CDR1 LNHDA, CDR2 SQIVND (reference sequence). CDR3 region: CASLGDSDNYGYTF. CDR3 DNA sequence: TGTGCCAGCTTGGGGGACTCGGACAACTATGGCTACACCTTC.

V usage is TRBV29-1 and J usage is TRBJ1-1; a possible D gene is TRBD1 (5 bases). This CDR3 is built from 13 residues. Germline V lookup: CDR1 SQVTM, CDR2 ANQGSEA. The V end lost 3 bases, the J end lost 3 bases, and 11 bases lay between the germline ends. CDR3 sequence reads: CSVERGWDTEAFF. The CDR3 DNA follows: TGCAGCGTTGAGAGGGGATGGGACACTGAAGCTTTCTTT.

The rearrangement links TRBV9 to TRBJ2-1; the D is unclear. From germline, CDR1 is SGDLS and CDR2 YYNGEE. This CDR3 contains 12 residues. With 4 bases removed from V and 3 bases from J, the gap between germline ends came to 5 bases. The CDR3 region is CASSWGYNEQFF. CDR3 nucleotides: TGTGCCAGCAGCTGGGGCTACAATGAGCAGTTCTTC.

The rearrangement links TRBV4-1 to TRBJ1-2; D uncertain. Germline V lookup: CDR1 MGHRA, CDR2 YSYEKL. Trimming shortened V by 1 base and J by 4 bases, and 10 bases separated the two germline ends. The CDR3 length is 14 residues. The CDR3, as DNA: TGCGCCAGCAGCCAAGCGCCTATGGGCTATGGCTACACCTTC. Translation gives CASSQAPMGYGYTF.

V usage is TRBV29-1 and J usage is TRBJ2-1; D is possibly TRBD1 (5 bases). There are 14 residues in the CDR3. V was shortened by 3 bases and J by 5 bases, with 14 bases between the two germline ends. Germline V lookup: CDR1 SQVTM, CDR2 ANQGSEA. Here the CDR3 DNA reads TGCAGCGTTGAGGGGCCTGTGGTGGACAATGAGCAGTTCTTC. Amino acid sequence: CSVEGPVVDNEQFF.

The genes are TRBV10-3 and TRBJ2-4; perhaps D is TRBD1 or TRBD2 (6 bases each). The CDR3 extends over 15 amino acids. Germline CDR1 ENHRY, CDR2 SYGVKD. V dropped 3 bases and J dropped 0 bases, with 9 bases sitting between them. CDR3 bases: TGTGCCATCAGTGATGGGGGGCTAGCCAAAAACATTCAGTACTTC. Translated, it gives CAISDGGLAKNIQYF.